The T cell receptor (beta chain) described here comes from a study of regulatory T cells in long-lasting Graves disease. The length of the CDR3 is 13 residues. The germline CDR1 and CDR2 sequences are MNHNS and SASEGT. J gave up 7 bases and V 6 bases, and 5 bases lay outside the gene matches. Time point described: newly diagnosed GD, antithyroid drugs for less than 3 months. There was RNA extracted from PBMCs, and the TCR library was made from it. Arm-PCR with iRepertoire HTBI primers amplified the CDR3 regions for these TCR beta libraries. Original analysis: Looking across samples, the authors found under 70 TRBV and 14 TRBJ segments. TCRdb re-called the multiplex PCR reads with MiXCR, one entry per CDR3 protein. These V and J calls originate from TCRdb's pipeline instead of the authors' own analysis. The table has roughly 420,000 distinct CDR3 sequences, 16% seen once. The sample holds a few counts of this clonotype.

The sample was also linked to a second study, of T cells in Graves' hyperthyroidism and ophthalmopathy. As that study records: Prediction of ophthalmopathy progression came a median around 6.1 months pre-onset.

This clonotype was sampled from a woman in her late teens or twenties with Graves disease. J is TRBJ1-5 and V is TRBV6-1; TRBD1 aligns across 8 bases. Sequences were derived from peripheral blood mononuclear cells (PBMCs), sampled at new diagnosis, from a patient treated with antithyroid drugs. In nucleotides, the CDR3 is TGTGCCAGCAGGGACAGGGTTCGGCAGCCCCAGCATTTT. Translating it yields CASRDRVRQPQHF.